This T cell receptor beta chain was profiled in a study of blood T cells in healthy people across ages (dated by TCRdb to between 2014 and 2016). For context, the study as a whole: In model experiments, template switching captured roughly one uniquely barcoded TCR beta cDNA molecule for every two T cells. The study measured age-related changes in TCR beta repertoire diversity using deep sequencing normalized with unique cDNA molecular identifiers. The donors were divided into four age groups: young (average approximately 16 years), middle-aged (about 41), aged (62) and long-lived (more than 75). Using the same blood draw, the study looked at two additional independent replicas of 1 million unique cDNA reads for two donors, one aged 18 to 30 and the other aged 80 or older.

Results the study describes overall, beyond this receptor: The long-lived group showed more naive CD4+ T cells, fewer expanded clones and increased TCR diversity than the aged group, suggesting age selection. The percentage of naive T cells measured by flow cytometry correlated strongly with observed TCR beta diversity. As age increased, observed TCR beta diversity per million T cells dropped in a roughly linear way, and a significant reduction was already evident by age approximately 40. Bulk unsorted PBMC profiling prevented conclusive comparison of naive and antigen-experienced compartments. Estimates of total diversity from one million sequenced T cells were regarded as lower bounds and underestimates. Because the CMV infection status of the donors was unknown, age-related changes in expanded clonotypes may potentially have been confounded.

Taken from the germline V gene, the CDR1 and CDR2 loops are SGHRS and YFSETQ. The CDR3 measures 12 amino acids from cysteine to phenylalanine. Kept here is only the CDR3 DNA, which spans 36 bases and is read in frame from base 1. V is reduced by 4 bases and J by 11 bases, leaving a spacing of 13 bases between them. Donors were a few dozen systemically healthy Caucasian individuals from Russia aged 6 to 90 years. Around 9.8 milliliters of peripheral blood were collected from each donor into EDTA-treated Vacutainer tubes. Ficoll-Paque density-gradient centrifugation was used to isolate PBMCs, with at least 6 million per sample. Total RNA was extracted from PBMCs with Trizol reagent, with at least 5.5 micrograms obtained per sample. For every donor, flow cytometry on a PBMC aliquot measured the percentage of naive CD45RAhigh/CD27high T cells. Library construction relied on 5' RACE. The instrument given in TCRdb is Illumina HiSeq 2500. A second about 7 to 12 cycle PCR used a sample-barcoded 5' primer and a J-beta primer mix. A template-switch 5' adaptor carrying 12 random nucleotides introduced a unique molecular identifier onto each TCR beta cDNA molecule. Each sample yielded at least 3 million CDR3-containing paired-end reads. First-strand cDNA was synthesized from all RNA with the Mint cDNA synthesis kit, primed by a TRBC-specific oligonucleotide. Following uracil-DNA glycosylase treatment, all cDNA underwent a first 18-cycle PCR with the universal primers M1SS and BC2_uni_R. Turning to the authors' computational methods: Normalization of each sample was performed by random selection of 1 million high-quality reads, each carrying a distinct molecular identifier. Instead of being binned into consensus sequences, reads with shared molecular identifiers were discarded. MiTCR, with a Q25 quality threshold and the strictest error-elimination algorithm, was used for CDR3 identification, clonotype clustering and error correction. Lower-bound total TCR beta diversity was estimated with a nonparametric unseen species model using Euler transformation. The public reads were run again by TCRdb, first through fastp at Q25 and then through MiXCR, and only productive beta chains were kept. Every entry covers one CDR3 protein and lists the most common genes and DNA from its rows. The authors' filters were not applied to this entry. This sample holds about 800,000 distinct CDR3 sequences; 25% were observed only once. Under 4.5% of the sample is in the top ten clones.

As for this clonotype: Its antigen remains undetermined. No much larger clone is present one base from it, and per-base qualities are unavailable.

These sequences were also reported in another study, on T cells of mothers and their children. That second report states: Nine systemically healthy Caucasian individuals, comprising three mothers and their six children, were included as donors. cDNA synthesis used all of the extracted RNA, with approximately 1.4 ug of RNA in each 15 ul reaction. In the second PCR, the M1S primer introduced both the sample barcodes and 2-4 random nucleotides. Each mother yielded over 9.5 million TCR beta CDR3 reads and each child 3 million or so reads. Thymic selection similarly shapes TCR recombination output in related and unrelated pairs, with minor effect from inherited differences. Normalized repertoire overlap was always slightly but never significantly higher in related than unrelated mother-child pairs. With a sensitivity of 90 to 100 clones per million clonotypes, no persistent microchimeric T cell clones were detected. In the study, deep NGS was used to compare the TCR beta repertoires of mothers and children, and features distinguishing related mother-child pairs from unrelated individuals were sought. The mean age was roughly 44 +/- 4 years for the mothers and about 10 +/- 4 years for the children. Libraries were sequenced on Illumina HiSeq 2000 with 100+100 nt paired-end reads after adapter ligation with NEBNext reagents. Mother and child libraries were prepared a month apart and sequenced in separate runs to prevent cross-contamination. For each donor, between 500,000 and 2,000,000 distinct TCR beta clonotypes were identified. Naive TCR beta clonotypes were estimated from low-frequency clonotypes matched to each donor's FACS-determined naive share, without sorting.

The specimen was blood. The V and J segments used are TRBV5-1 and TRBJ2-1; matching of 5 bases hints at TRBD2 as the D gene. This clonotype was obtained from a boy between 10 and 17 years old in good health. The DNA sequence follows: TGCGCCAGCAGCCCCGACTATATTAAGCAGTTCTTC. It codes for CASSPDYIKQFF.